This T cell receptor (beta chain) was identified during a study of T cells in Graves' hyperthyroidism and ophthalmopathy. Findings and limits, study-wide: Blood samples included most of the expanded thyroid clonotypes exceeding 0.001.

Concerning this clonotype itself: Its antigen is unknown.

Using RNA transcripts as the source, TCR beta CDR3 regions were amplified. Using the HTBI primer set, a first-round RT-PCR was run on the TCR CDR3. One entry per CDR3 protein, called by TCRdb with MiXCR from the multiplex PCR reads. The sample records 350,000 to 450,000 distinct CDR3 sequences, roughly 17% being singletons. The CDR3 is made up of 14 amino acids. With 2 bases removed from V and 2 bases from J, the gap between germline ends came to 11 bases. Germline V lookup: CDR1 SGHKS, CDR2 YYEKEE (reference sequence). Patients were excluded for uncontrolled infection, other autoimmune disease, pregnancy or lactation. Orbital computed tomography and thyroid ultrasound, together with serum TRAb and thyroxine and clinical symptoms, were used for diagnoses. Initially, at the first diagnosis of hyperthyroidism and before any ophthalmopathy symptoms, blood was sampled.

The genes are TRBV5-5 and TRBJ2-7; weak D call: TRBD1 (5 bases). The source of this sequence is a woman aged 25 to 39 with Graves' hyperthyroidism that later progressed to Graves' ophthalmopathy. The sequencing sample was made of blood. CDR3 loop: CASSFQGTPYEQYF. CDR3 DNA: TGTGCCAGCAGCTTTCAGGGTACCCCCTACGAGCAGTACTTC.